Below, one T cell receptor (beta chain) is given with its context. CDR3 length equals 14 residues. V lost 5 bases and J 0 bases, leaving 11 bases between the germline ends. Germline assignment: CDR1 MNHEY and CDR2 SMNVEV (reference sequence). Sequencing was performed with immunoSEQ multiplex PCR; in TCRdb, only in-frame clones are kept and a portion is missing. The table has some 310,000 clones, approximately 88% seen once. This sample stems from a study of cytomegalovirus exposure and HLA in healthy donors. The sequencing input was PBMCs. V and J are TRBV27 and TRBJ2-7; D is unclear. This receptor was taken from a man aged 30 to 45 in good health and CMV-seronegative. In DNA, the CDR3 is TGTGCCAGCAGTCCGGCTCGCGGCTCCTACGAGCAGTACTTC. It codes for CASSPARGSYEQYF.